Listed here are 20 T cell receptor beta chains from one sample, sequenced in a study of T cell clonality in common variable immunodeficiency. Data came from immunoSEQ multiplex PCR; TCRdb stores just in-frame clones and leaves some out. This repertoire holds around 50,000 clones, and none appear only once. Sequences were obtained from peripheral blood mononuclear cells. These receptors were collected from a person aged 18 to 69 in good health.

In regard to this clone: The read ends 3 residues before the CDR3 terminus; that terminus is restored from the germline J gene. The rearrangement links TRBV18 to TRBJ2-4; 8 bases map to TRBD1. This CDR3 region has 17 residues. Germline V gene data show CDR1 as KGHSH and CDR2 as LQKENI. The sequenced part of the CDR3 DNA is TGTGCCAGCTCACTCCCCGGGACAGGAGTCATCGACTATGGT. The encoded protein is CASSLPGTGVIDYG. The whole CDR3 is CASSLPGTGVIDYGQYF. The variable domain in full, with the rest retrieved from reference TRBV18 and TRBJ2-4, is NAGVMQNPRHLVRRRGQEARLRCSPMKGHSHVYWYRQLPEEGLKFMVYLQKENIIDESGMPKERFSAEFPKEGPSILRIQQVVRGDSAAYFCASSLPGTGVIDYGQYFGAGTRLSVL.

The sample holds many counts of this clone. Read sequence stops 3 residues before the CDR3 end, and the germline J gene provides the missing end. The gene calls are TRBV4-2 and TRBJ2-5; TRBD2 might be the D (5 bases). V gave up 7 bases and J gave up 5 bases, with 11 bases separating them. The length of the CDR3 is 12 residues. Germline V gives CDR1 LGHNA, CDR2 YNFKEQ. CDR3 DNA (partial): TGTGCCAGCAACCTAGCTGGGGAGACC. The encoded protein is CASNLAGET. The entire CDR3 is CASNLAGETQYF.

This clone was recorded many times. The observed sequence ends 3 residues before the CDR3 terminus, with the missing tail filled in from the germline J gene. This rearrangement joins TRBV30 to TRBJ1-5, with 9 bases identical to TRBD1. CDR3 length: 16 residues. Germline V gene sequence: CDR1 GTSNPN, CDR2 SVGIG (reference sequence). Trimming at V came to 1 base and at J to 4 bases, leaving 8 bases not matched to a gene. The part of the CDR3 DNA that was read is TGTGCCTGGAGTGACGGGAGGGACAGGGAGAATCAGCCC. This encodes CAWSDGRDRENQP. The full CDR3 sequence reads CAWSDGRDRENQPQHF.

Ten or more counts support this clone. The read ends 3 residues before the CDR3 terminus; that terminus is restored from the germline J gene. The chain joins TRBV20-1 to TRBJ2-2, with TRBD1 matching 10 bases. Germline V gene data show CDR1 as DFQATT and CDR2 as SNEGSKA (reference sequence). The CDR3 extends over 15 amino acids. Partial CDR3 DNA: TGCAGTGCGCCAGGACAGGGGGACGGTAGCGAAAAG. Residues: CSAPGQGDGSEK. The whole CDR3 reads CSAPGQGDGSEKLFF.

This clone was counted many times. The read ends 3 residues before the CDR3 terminus; that terminus is restored from the germline J gene. The chain combines TRBV18 with TRBJ2-7, with a tentative D call TRBD1 (6 bases). V shed 5 bases and J shed 6 bases, with 17 bases lying between them. The CDR3 contains 14 residues. Germline V gives CDR1 KGHSH, CDR2 LQKENI. CDR3 bases read: TGTGCCAGCTCAGGAACAGGGTCCGGCTCCGAG. This encodes CASSGTGSGSE. The entire CDR3 is CASSGTGSGSEQYF.

This clone was seen a handful of times. Sequencing ends 3 residues short of the CDR3 end; the germline J gene provides the rest. The chain is built from TRBV6-2 or TRBV6-3 and TRBJ2-3; D perhaps matches TRBD2 (5 bases). Germline assignment: CDR1 MNHEY and CDR2 SVGEGT. CDR3 size: 12 residues. CDR3 amino acids: CASSPDVGAQYF. The part of the CDR3 DNA that was read is TGTGCCAGCAGTCCGGATGTCGGGGCG.

This clone appeared many times. The read terminates 3 residues ahead of where the CDR3 ends, so the germline J gene completes it. The genes are TRBV20-1 and TRBJ2-3, with D maybe TRBD1 (6 bases). The V end was cut by 3 bases, the J end by 3 bases, with 10 bases between. Germline V gives CDR1 DFQATT, CDR2 SNEGSKA (reference sequence). CDR3 length: 13 amino acids. The CDR3 is CSASQGITDTQYF. The sequenced part of the CDR3 DNA is TGCAGTGCTAGTCAGGGGATTACAGATACG.

The sample holds many counts of this clone. The CDR3 end lies 3 residues beyond the end of the read and is filled in from the germline J gene. The J gene is TRBJ1-1, the V gene TRBV18; no reliable D call. This CDR3 comprises 13 residues. CDR1 KGHSH and CDR2 LQKENI come from the germline V gene. The CDR3 is CASSPSNAREAFF. Partial CDR3 DNA: TGTGCCAGCTCACCAAGCAACGCCCGAGAA. Full variable domain (outside the CDR3, taken from reference TRBV18 and TRBJ1-1): NAGVMQNPRHLVRRRGQEARLRCSPMKGHSHVYWYRQLPEEGLKFMVYLQKENIIDESGMPKERFSAEFPKEGPSILRIQQVVRGDSAAYFCASSPSNAREAFFGQGTRLTVV.

Notes on this clone: The observed sequence ends 3 residues before the CDR3 terminus, with the missing tail filled in from the germline J gene. The chain recombines TRBV7-2 with TRBJ1-2; 11 nucleotides line up with TRBD1. The CDR3 runs 15 residues. In germline, CDR1 is SGHTA, CDR2 FQGNSA. CDR3 bases read: TGTGCCAGCAGCAACCCCGGACAGGGGGCGCCCGAC. Protein product: CASSNPGQGAPD. The complete CDR3 protein is CASSNPGQGAPDYTF.

A remark on this clone: The CDR3 end is not reached by the read, which stops 3 residues before it; the germline J gene fills it in. The gene calls are TRBV20-1 and TRBJ2-3, with D hard to call. Germline assignment: CDR1 DFQATT and CDR2 SNEGSKA (reference sequence). The CDR3 has 15 residues. The CDR3 DNA, read in part, is TGCAGTGAAAGAGACCCAGGAGAGGTCCAAGAGACG. Translated, it gives CSERDPGEVQET. The full CDR3 protein reads CSERDPGEVQETQYF.

Many counts were recorded for this clone. The missing CDR3 end, 3 residues past where the read stops, is filled in from the germline J gene. The rearrangement links TRBV7-2 to TRBJ2-7; 7 nucleotides match TRBD1. Trimming removed 6 bases from V and 2 bases from J; junction bases left unmatched: 7. Germline CDR1 and CDR2: SGHTA and FQGNSA. The CDR3 is 14 residues long. The CDR3: CASRSQGTAYEQYF. Incomplete CDR3 DNA: TGTGCCAGCAGGTCACAGGGGACAGCCTACGAG.

This clone was observed many times. The missing CDR3 end, 3 residues past where the read stops, is filled in from the germline J gene. The genes are TRBV20-1 and TRBJ2-2, with D perhaps TRBD1 (5 bases). CDR1 is DFQATT, CDR2 SNEGSKA, per germline (reference sequence). V dropped 6 bases and J dropped 0 bases, with 20 bases sitting between them. The CDR3 has 17 amino acids. The covered CDR3 bases are TGCAGTGCCCCCTCAGGGTTGGGCTCGCCGAACACCGGGGAG. Residues: CSAPSGLGSPNTGE. The whole CDR3 reads CSAPSGLGSPNTGELFF.

Concerning this clone: The sequenced fragment ends 3 residues before the CDR3 boundary, so the rest is inferred from the germline J gene. The genes are TRBV20-1 and TRBJ2-7, with TRBD1 matching over 11 bases. After removal of 4 bases from V and 0 bases from J, the junction contained 14 bases not matched to a gene. The CDR3 loop spans 18 amino acids. Germline V gene sequence: CDR1 DFQATT, CDR2 SNEGSKA (reference sequence). The sequenced CDR3 bases are TGCAGTGCTATCCCGGCGGGACAGGGGGGGAGGGTCTCCTACGAG. Translating it yields CSAIPAGQGGRVSYE. The CDR3, in full, reads CSAIPAGQGGRVSYEQYF.

This clone was counted many times. The read ends 3 residues early relative to the CDR3; the germline J gene fills the gap. This chain uses TRBV7-3 with TRBJ2-3; TRBD2 aligns across 9 bases. Germline V lookup: CDR1 SGHTA, CDR2 FQGTGA. The CDR3 runs 14 residues. The V and J ends lost 5 bases and 4 bases, in that order; junction bases with no gene match: 4. The CDR3 reads CASSMGLAADTQYF. The sequenced CDR3 bases are TGTGCCAGCAGCATGGGACTAGCTGCAGATACG.

The table lists this clone with a few counts. The read ends 3 residues shy of where the CDR3 ends; the end is completed using the germline J gene. The chain is built from TRBV2 and TRBJ2-7; 9 nucleotides align to TRBD2. After removal of 6 bases from V and 1 base from J, the junction contained 7 bases not matched to a gene. CDR3 size: 15 residues. Germline-derived CDR1 and CDR2 are SNHLY and FYNNEI. Incomplete CDR3 DNA: TGTGCCAGCAGACACGGGACTAGCCCATCCTACGAG. Protein: CASRHGTSPSYE. The full-length CDR3 reads as CASRHGTSPSYEQYF.

CDR3: CASIENSRLRTASGNTIYF. CDR3 bases read: TGTGCCAGTATTGAAAATTCCCGACTCCGGACAGCCTCTGGAAACACC. This chain uses TRBV19 with TRBJ1-3, with D maybe TRBD1 (6 bases). The read finishes 3 residues shy of the CDR3 end, and the germline J gene is used to complete it. This CDR3 comprises 19 residues. V dropped 7 bases and J dropped 0 bases, with 25 bases sitting between them. Germline V gene sequence: CDR1 LNHDA, CDR2 SQIVND (reference sequence).

In its sample, this clone was seen a few times. The observed sequence ends 3 residues before the CDR3 terminus, with the missing tail filled in from the germline J gene. Other DNA sequences of this sample code for an identical CDR3. The rearrangement links TRBV7-9 to TRBJ2-7, with D unclear. V lost 2 bases and J 2 bases, leaving 10 bases between the germline ends. The CDR3 contains 14 residues. Germline V gives CDR1 SEHNR, CDR2 FQNEAQ (reference sequence). The sequenced part of the CDR3 DNA is TGTGCCAGCAGCTTATCAGGCAGTACCTACGAG. Its protein product is CASSLSGSTYE. The full CDR3 is CASSLSGSTYEQYF.

This clone was detected ten times or more. The missing CDR3 end, 3 residues past where the read stops, is filled in from the germline J gene. The chain links TRBV6-2 or TRBV6-3 to TRBJ2-4; 10 positions match TRBD1. The ends lost 5 bases at V and 8 bases at J; junction bases unmatched: 9. CDR3 length: 15 residues. From germline, CDR1 is MNHEY and CDR2 SVGEGT. The CDR3 loop is CASSGGTGDLDIQYF. The CDR3 bases that were read are TGTGCCAGCAGTGGCGGGACAGGGGATTTGGACATT.

This clone was counted at least ten times. The read stops 3 residues short of the end of the CDR3; the missing end is completed from the germline J gene. The chain recombines TRBV6-1 with TRBJ1-1; D gene unclear. The V gene lost 1 base and the J gene lost 0 bases, with 9 bases spanning the gap. This CDR3 region has 15 residues. Germline V lookup: CDR1 MNHNS, CDR2 SASEGT. The chain's CDR3 is CASSEVRFMNTEAFF. Incomplete CDR3 DNA: TGTGCCAGCAGTGAAGTCAGGTTTATGAACACTGAA.

This clone was recorded many times. Sequencing ends 3 residues short of the CDR3 end; the germline J gene provides the rest. V gene TRBV7-3 combines with J gene TRBJ2-1; 13 nucleotides align to TRBD2. The J segment lost 4 bases and the V segment lost 5 bases, leaving 8 bases of the junction unmatched. The CDR3 totals 17 residues. Germline V gene data show CDR1 as SGHTA and CDR2 as FQGTGA. The CDR3 here is CASSPRTSGRSYNEQFF. CDR3 DNA, as far as it was read: TGTGCCAGCAGCCCCCGGACTAGCGGGAGATCATACAATGAG.